The rows below give T cell receptor beta chains drawn from one sample of a study of radiotherapy plus CTLA-4 blockade in lung cancer. Sequencing used immunoSEQ multiplex PCR; TCRdb keeps in-frame clones, though not all of them. The sample contains 45,000 or so clones, 55% to 80% of which appear only once. This material consisted of peripheral blood, taken from a patient treated with radiotherapy plus ipilimumab. The receptors were sampled from a human donor with non-small cell lung cancer who had a complete response to radiotherapy plus ipilimumab. Both conserved end residues are part of each CDR3. A D gene is named only where the DNA matches it firmly. The size entry is marked missing in some rows and otherwise reads once, few, many or a size class.

V gene	clone size	D gene	J gene	CDR3 DNA	CDR3 protein
TRBV20-1	.	TRBD1	TRBJ1-5	TGCAGTGCTAGTAGGACAGGTGCCCAGCATTTT	CSASRTGAQHF
TRBV13	.	.	TRBJ2-7	TGTGCCAGCAGCTTAGGAAGGCAGGGATGGGAGCAGTACTTC	CASSLGRQGWEQYF
TRBV27	.	.	TRBJ2-1	TGTGCCAGCAGTTTATGGGGGGACAATGAGCAGTTCTTC	CASSLWGDNEQFF
TRBV28	.	.	TRBJ1-5	TGTGCCAGCAGTTTAACCCAGAGCAATCAGCCCCAGCATTTT	CASSLTQSNQPQHF
TRBV19	.	.	TRBJ2-4	TGTGCCAGTAGTATATCCTCACTAGCCAAAAACATTCAGTACTTC	CASSISSLAKNIQYF
TRBV18	once	TRBD1	TRBJ2-7	TGTGCCAGCTCATCCCCCGAGACAGGGACCTACGAGCAGTACTTC	CASSSPETGTYEQYF
TRBV15	.	TRBD2	TRBJ2-7	TGTGCCACCAGCAGAAGGACTAGCGGGAGCTACGAGCAGTACTTC	CATSRRTSGSYEQYF
TRBV5-8	few	.	TRBJ2-2	TGTGCCAGCAGCCCTTCCGCGAACACCGGGGAGCTGTTTTTT	CASSPSANTGELFF
TRBV5-1	.	.	TRBJ1-1	TGCGCCAGCAGCGAAACTGAAAGGAACACTGAAGCTTTCTTT	CASSETERNTEAFF
TRBV10-3	.	.	TRBJ1-4	TGTGCCACCTCAGGGTCGGGTGAAAAACTGTTTTTT	CATSGSGEKLFF
TRBV18	.	TRBD1	TRBJ2-5	TGTGCCAGCTCAACGGGACAGGGGGTCGAGACCCAGTACTTC	CASSTGQGVETQYF
TRBV5-4	.	TRBD2	TRBJ2-1	TGTGCCAGCAGTACCCCGGGACTAGCGGGTAACAATGAGCAGTTCTTC	CASSTPGLAGNNEQFF
TRBV18	few	.	TRBJ1-3	TGTGCCAGCTCACCACCGCCGCGGGATCTCGGAAACACCATATATTTT	CASSPPPRDLGNTIYF
TRBV18	.	TRBD2	TRBJ2-5	TGTGCCAGCTCACCCTCTAGCGGGAGGGCCATGGAGACCCAGTACTTC	CASSPSSGRAMETQYF